What follows are 18 T cell receptor beta chains derived from one specimen sequenced in a study of regulatory T cells in long-lasting Graves disease. HTBI primers from iRepertoire and Arm-PCR of CDR3 regions yielded the TCR beta libraries. TCRdb processed the multiplex PCR reads anew with MiXCR; each CDR3 protein has one entry. The data show hundreds of thousands of distinct CDR3 sequences, around 20% seen once. Time point indicated: persistent/refractory GD, antithyroid drugs over 5 years with positive TRAb. The TCR library was prepared using RNA isolated from PBMCs. The source was peripheral blood mononuclear cells (PBMCs), collected when the disease was refractory, from a patient treated with antithyroid drugs. The receptors derive from a female donor with Graves disease.

This chain joins TRBV28 and TRBJ1-5; 8 nucleotides line up with TRBD1. CDR1 MDHEN and CDR2 SYDVKM come from the germline V gene. The CDR3 is 22 amino acids. Trimming at V came to 5 bases and at J to 3 bases, leaving 27 bases not matched to a gene. The CDR3 spells CASSPRTGFGMSRLSFNQPQHF. The DNA for the CDR3 is TGTGCCAGCAGTCCCAGGACAGGGTTCGGGATGTCACGACTCTCCTTCAATCAGCCCCAGCATTTT.

The sample holds many counts of this clonotype. This chain joins TRBV2 and TRBJ2-2; 9 bases are a match to TRBD1. CDR3 length: 12 amino acids. CDR1 is SNHLY, CDR2 FYNNEI, per germline. With 11 bases clipped from V and 7 bases from J, the junction kept 5 bases outside the gene matches. The DNA of the CDR3 is TGTGCCGACAGGGGGGTTAGCGGGGAGCTGTTTTTT. This translates into CADRGVSGELFF.

Concerning this clonotype: A much larger clone sits a single nucleotide away, making a read error possible. This chain uses TRBV5-1 with TRBJ1-1, with D possibly TRBD1 on 6 matching bases. CDR1 is SGHRS, CDR2 YFSETQ, per germline. The CDR3 has 13 residues. The CDR3 sequence: CASSSGPQGGASF. CDR3 coding DNA: TGCGCCAGCAGCTCAGGACCACAGGGAGGAGCTTCCTTT.

The rearrangement uses TRBV5-4 and TRBJ2-7, with 7 bases aligning to TRBD2. The CDR3 is 16 amino acids. V was clipped by 4 bases and J by 6 bases; unmatched bases: 16. Germline lookup yields CDR1 SGHNT and CDR2 YYREEE (reference sequence). The CDR3 sequence is CASSRLRTREGGEQYF. CDR3 sequence (DNA): TGTGCCAGCAGCCGACTCCGGACTAGAGAGGGAGGCGAGCAGTACTTC.

The rearrangement joins TRBV27 to TRBJ2-2; the D gene could be TRBD1 or TRBD2 (5 bases each). V was pared by 6 bases and J by 4 bases, with 18 bases between. Looked up from germline, CDR1 is MNHEY and CDR2 is SMNVEV (reference sequence). The CDR3 is made up of 16 amino acids. The CDR3 sequence: CASSPYSREITGELFF. DNA for the CDR3: TGTGCCAGCAGCCCATACTCCAGGGAGATCACCGGGGAGCTGTTTTTT.

The J gene is TRBJ2-4, the V gene TRBV28; TRBD2 matches at 8 bases. V lost 3 bases to trimming and J lost 9 bases; unmatched junction nucleotides: 4. The CDR3 contains 13 residues. Germline CDR1 reads MDHEN; CDR2 reads SYDVKM. CDR3 sequence (DNA): TGTGCCAGCAGTTTGACTAGCGTAGGCATTCAGTACTTC. Translating it yields CASSLTSVGIQYF.

V gene TRBV9 combines with J gene TRBJ2-3, with 7 positions matching TRBD2. The CDR3 runs to 16 residues. V shed 0 bases and J 0 bases; nucleotides not matched to a gene: 4. CDR1 and CDR2 (germline): SGDLS, YYNGEE. The CDR3 reads CASSVVGSGSTDTQYF. CDR3 nucleotide sequence: TGTGCCAGCAGCGTAGTCGGTAGCGGGAGCACAGATACGCAGTATTTT.

This CDR3 reads CASSSLDTTYEQYF. CDR3 nucleotide sequence: TGTGCCAGCAGTTCCCTAGACACCACCTACGAGCAGTACTTC. The genes are TRBV6-2 or TRBV6-3 and TRBJ2-7; D gene unclear. Germline loops: CDR1 MNHEY, CDR2 SVGEGT. Trimming cost V 4 bases and J 2 bases, with 12 bases left between them. This CDR3 spans 14 amino acids.

This clonotype was detected many times. The chain is built from TRBV9 and TRBJ2-5; D may be TRBD2 (6 bases). Germline V gene lookup returns CDR1 SGDLS and CDR2 YYNGEE. V lost 0 bases and J lost 4, with 13 bases in between. CDR3 length equals 15 residues. The CDR3 bases are TGTGCCAGCAGCGTAGGGGGAGGACAATTAGAGACCCAGTACTTC. This encodes CASSVGGGQLETQYF.

The sample holds many counts of this clonotype. V usage is TRBV2 and J usage is TRBJ1-5; the D gene is possibly TRBD1 (5 bases). Trimming took 5 bases from V and 0 from J, leaving 11 bases between them. The V gene's germline CDR1 is SNHLY and CDR2 FYNNEI. This CDR3 contains 15 residues. The CDR3 is CASSMTDPSNQPQHF. The CDR3 DNA follows: TGTGCCAGCAGTATGACAGATCCTAGCAATCAGCCCCAGCATTTT.

This clonotype showed up just a few times. As DNA, the CDR3 is TGTGCCAGCAGCCCAATTGTGAGCGGAACCTTTTCCTACGAGCAGTACTTC. Protein: CASSPIVSGTFSYEQYF. The chain uses TRBV7-6 and TRBJ2-7, with D possibly being TRBD2 (5 bases). V gave up 5 bases and J gave up 1 base, with 21 bases separating them. This CDR3 spans 17 amino acids. Germline V gene lookup returns CDR1 SGHVS and CDR2 FNYEAQ.

This clonotype was recorded at least ten times. The J gene is TRBJ1-3, the V gene TRBV7-2; 8 bases match TRBD1. Germline V gives CDR1 SGHTA, CDR2 FQGNSA. J was trimmed by 7 bases and V by 6 bases; bases with no gene match: 20. The CDR3 contains 18 residues. The CDR3 reads CASSHHKIGQGWDNTIYF. Here the CDR3 DNA reads TGTGCCAGCAGTCACCATAAAATCGGACAGGGTTGGGACAACACCATATATTTT.

In this sample, this clonotype turned up many times. V is TRBV28 and J is TRBJ2-7; D uncertain. Germline V gene sequence: CDR1 MDHEN, CDR2 SYDVKM. This CDR3 is built from 13 residues. V gave up 5 bases and J gave up 2 bases, with 10 bases separating them. The CDR3 nucleotides are TGTGCCAGCAGTGCGGTGCGACCCTACGAGCAGTACTTC. This codes for CASSAVRPYEQYF.

This clonotype was seen repeatedly, ten times or more. The gene calls are TRBV6-6 and TRBJ2-7; D remains unclear. The CDR3 contains 14 residues. The germline gives CDR1 MNHNY, CDR2 SVGAGI (reference sequence). V dropped 0 bases and J dropped 2 bases, with 8 bases sitting between them. DNA for the CDR3: TGTGCCAGCAGTTACTCGACCAGCCCCTACGAGCAGTACTTC. Protein sequence: CASSYSTSPYEQYF.

This clonotype has only a few counts. The chain couples TRBV7-9 to TRBJ2-5; no reliable D call. CDR1 and CDR2 from the germline V gene are SEHNR and FQNEAQ (reference sequence). V was clipped by 1 base and J by 2 bases, with 8 bases between them. The CDR3 has 14 residues. The CDR3 sequence: CASSLGLTQETQYF. Written as DNA, the CDR3 is TGTGCCAGCAGCTTAGGACTGACACAAGAGACCCAGTACTTC. Together with reference TRBV7-9 and TRBJ2-5, the CDR3 gives the full variable domain: DTGVSQNPRHKITKRGQNVTFRCDPISEHNRLYWYRQTLGQGPEFLTYFQNEAQLEKSRLLSDRFSAERPKGSFSTLEIQRTEQGDSAMYLCASSLGLTQETQYFGPGTRLLVL.

There are many counts of this clonotype. J is TRBJ1-1 and V is TRBV29-1, with no clear D. This CDR3 contains 12 residues. Germline lookup yields CDR1 SQVTM and CDR2 ANQGSEA. The V gene lost 4 bases and the J gene lost 2 bases, with 8 bases spanning the gap. For the CDR3, the DNA is TGCAGCGTTGGAGGGCGTAACACTGAAGCTTTCTTT. Translated: CSVGGRNTEAFF. The whole variable domain, filled in from reference TRBV29-1 and TRBJ1-1, reads SAVISQKPSRDICQRGTSLTIQCQVDSQVTMMFWYRQQPGQSLTLIATANQGSEATYESGFVIDKFPISRPNLTFSTLTVSNMSPEDSSIYLCSVGGRNTEAFFGQGTRLTVV.

The rearrangement links TRBV28 to TRBJ2-3, with 8 bases aligning to TRBD2. The CDR3 runs 15 residues. Germline values: CDR1 MDHEN, CDR2 SYDVKM. The J segment lost 5 bases and the V segment lost 2 bases, leaving 6 bases of the junction unmatched. The CDR3 sequence: CASSLGAGDEDTQYF. The CDR3 region has the DNA TGTGCCAGCAGTTTAGGAGCGGGAGATGAAGATACGCAGTATTTT. The full variable domain, in which reference TRBV28 and TRBJ2-3 provide the parts outside the CDR3, is DVKVTQSSRYLVKRTGEKVFLECVQDMDHENMFWYRQDPGLGLRLIYFSYDVKMKEKGDIPEGYSVSREKKERFSLILESASTNQTSMYLCASSLGAGDEDTQYFGPGTRLTVL.

This clonotype came up many times. The chain couples TRBV3-1 to TRBJ2-2; D not certain. CDR1 is LGHDT, CDR2 YNNKEL, per germline (reference sequence). Trimming took 0 bases from V and 7 from J, leaving 3 bases between them. This CDR3 comprises 12 residues. The CDR3 DNA is TGTGCCAGCAGCCAAGATAACGGGGAGCTGTTTTTT. Translation gives CASSQDNGELFF.